The 25 T cell receptor beta chains below were found in one sample sequenced in a study of blood T cells in healthy people across ages. Through a sample-barcoded 5' primer and a J-beta primer mix, a second PCR was run for roughly 7 to 11 cycles. TCRdb itself ran the 5' RACE reads through MiXCR, one entry per CDR3 protein. The sample has around 1,000,000 distinct CDR3 sequences, almost 25% seen once; the top ten hold about 0.69%. The sample was also linked to a second study, of T cells of mothers and their children.

Input material: blood. The receptors come from a girl aged 2 to 9 in good health.

The CDR3 protein is CASSYSSQRGRSPYEQYF. The DNA of the CDR3 is TGTGCCAGCAGTTACTCTTCCCAGCGGGGGCGCTCCCCCTACGAGCAGTACTTC. This chain uses TRBV6-5 with TRBJ2-5; 8 bases are a match to TRBD2. The J call is uncertain, as TRBJ2-7 better fits the DNA end. Germline-derived CDR1 and CDR2 are MNHEY and SVGAGI. The length of the CDR3 is 18 residues.

This clonotype has just a few counts. The rearrangement links TRBV7-2 to TRBJ2-5; D call uncertain. The tail of the sequence fits TRBJ2-7 better, so the J call may be wrong. Germline CDR1 and CDR2: SGHTA and FQGNSA. The CDR3 totals 13 residues. The CDR3 coding sequence is TGTGCCAGCAGCTTAGCCGGCGTACCCGAGCAGTACTTC. This codes for CASSLAGVPEQYF.

The V and J genes are TRBV6-5 and TRBJ2-4, with D unresolved. CDR3 length equals 15 residues. Trimming shortened V by 6 bases and J by 0 bases, and 12 bases separated the two germline ends. CDR1 MNHEY and CDR2 SVGAGI come from the germline V gene. The DNA of the CDR3 is TGTGCCAGCAGCGTAGACTTCCTAGCCAAAAACATTCAGTACTTC. It specifies CASSVDFLAKNIQYF.

V and J are TRBV6-6 and TRBJ2-7, with D possibly matching TRBD2 (6 bases). The CDR3 has 14 residues. V was pared by 5 bases and J by 4 bases, with 15 bases between. Germline V lookup: CDR1 MNHNY, CDR2 SVGAGI (reference sequence). CDR3 DNA sequence: TGTGCCAGCAGTCCCACAGGACTACTTTACGAGCAGTACTTC. Translated: CASSPTGLLYEQYF.

The V and J genes are TRBV20-1 and TRBJ2-7; D gene unclear. From germline, CDR1 is DFQATT and CDR2 SNEGSKA (reference sequence). The length of the CDR3 is 15 residues. V was trimmed by 3 bases and J by 0 bases, leaving 15 bases between them. As DNA, the CDR3 is TGCAGTGCTAGTCCTCCGGCATTTAGCTCCTACGAGCAGTACTTC. This codes for CSASPPAFSSYEQYF.

This clonotype was seen a few times. The chain carries TRBV20-1 and TRBJ2-7; 10 positions match TRBD2. CDR3 size: 15 residues. Per germline, CDR1 DFQATT and CDR2 SNEGSKA (reference sequence). The J segment lost 4 bases and the V segment lost 6 bases, leaving 12 bases of the junction unmatched. The CDR3 here is CSAQREGTLSYEQYF. CDR3 sequence (DNA): TGCAGTGCGCAGCGGGAGGGTACCCTGTCGTACGAGCAGTACTTC.

The V gene is TRBV11-3, the J gene TRBJ2-5, with D perhaps assigned TRBD1 or TRBD2 (5 bases each). The J call may be mistaken, given a closer DNA end match to TRBJ2-7. Germline V gene sequence: CDR1 SGHNT, CDR2 YENEEA. This CDR3 comprises 15 residues. CDR3: CASSSTGTATYEQYF. The DNA of the CDR3 is TGTGCCAGCAGCTCCACCGGGACGGCGACCTACGAGCAGTACTTC.

The V gene is TRBV7-8, the J gene TRBJ2-7; TRBD2 agrees at 8 bases. V dropped 0 bases and J dropped 6; count of bases not matched to a gene: 13. Per germline, CDR1 SGHVS and CDR2 FQNEAQ. The CDR3 runs 17 residues. The chain's CDR3 is CASSLALPTSGGVEQYF. CDR3 in DNA: TGTGCCAGCAGCTTAGCGCTCCCTACAAGCGGGGGCGTCGAGCAGTACTTC.

The J gene is TRBJ1-1, the V gene TRBV28; 7 nucleotides align to TRBD1. This CDR3 contains 15 residues. The V gene end was trimmed by 6 bases and the J gene end by 1 base; junction bases not matched to a gene: 8. CDR1 and CDR2 (germline): MDHEN, SYDVKM. The CDR3 DNA reads TGTGCCAGCAGACCGTCACAGGGGCCGAACACTGAAGCTTTCTTT. Translated, it gives CASRPSQGPNTEAFF. The full variable domain, in which reference TRBV28 and TRBJ1-1 provide the parts outside the CDR3, is DVKVTQSSRYLVKRTGEKVFLECVQDMDHENMFWYRQDPGLGLRLIYFSYDVKMKEKGDIPEGYSVSREKKERFSLILESASTNQTSMYLCASRPSQGPNTEAFFGQGTRLTVV.

The rearrangement uses TRBV5-5 and TRBJ1-2, with 10 bases lining up with TRBD1. The CDR3 is 17 amino acids. Unmatched junction bases numbered 17, after V lost 5 bases and J lost 7 bases. Per the germline V gene, CDR1 is SGHKS and CDR2 is YYEKEE (reference sequence). As DNA, the CDR3 is TGTGCCAGCAGTCGGGGCTCATCCGGACAGGGGGGAGGTGGCTACACCTTC. Its translation: CASSRGSSGQGGGGYTF.

On this clonotype: The germline gene is not matched at one end of the junction; a read error may be the cause. The chain recombines TRBV28 with TRBJ1-4; D ambiguous. The germline gives CDR1 MDHEN, CDR2 SYDVKM. This CDR3 spans 17 amino acids. The CDR3 DNA follows: TGCGCCAGCAGTTTGGGAAGCTTTGGAGGGACTAATGAAAAACTGTTTTTT. This gives the protein CASSLGSFGGTNEKLFF.

The V gene is TRBV4-2, the J gene TRBJ2-3; D unclear. V was pared by 8 bases and J by 5 bases, with 5 bases between. Germline CDR1 reads LGHNA; CDR2 reads YNFKEQ. The CDR3 extends over 10 amino acids. The CDR3 here is CASGEDTQYF. The CDR3 region has the DNA TGTGCCAGCGGGGAAGATACGCAGTATTTT.

The chain carries TRBV4-1 and TRBJ2-7, with 7 bases lining up with TRBD2. The germline V gene has CDR1 MGHRA and CDR2 YSYEKL. The V and J ends lost 1 base and 4 bases, in that order; junction bases with no gene match: 4. This CDR3 is built from 14 residues. The CDR3 here is CASSQGGGVYEQYF. The CDR3 DNA reads as TGCGCCAGCAGCCAAGGGGGAGGGGTTTACGAGCAGTACTTC.

The V and J genes are TRBV3-1 and TRBJ1-2; D ambiguous. Germline CDR1 and CDR2: LGHDT and YNNKEL (reference sequence). Trimming shortened V by 4 bases and J by 7 bases, and 22 bases separated the two germline ends. This CDR3 has 16 amino acids. The chain's CDR3 is CASSRQPASGSGGYTF. For the CDR3, the DNA is TGTGCCAGCAGCCGCCAGCCGGCCTCGGGGAGTGGTGGCTACACCTTC. Looking up the rest from reference TRBV3-1 and TRBJ1-2 gives the full variable domain: DTAVSQTPKYLVTQMGNDKSIKCEQNLGHDTMYWYKQDSKKFLKIMFSYNNKELIINETVPNRFSPKSPDKAHLNLHINSLELGDSAVYFCASSRQPASGSGGYTFGSGTRLTVV.

A remark on this clonotype: The CDR3 does not close with the conserved phenylalanine or tryptophan, likely indicating a read error. CDR3 DNA: TGTGCCAGCAACTTTAAGGGCGAGCAGTACCTC. This encodes CASNFKGEQYL. The chain employs TRBV6-4 and TRBJ2-7; D unclear. The CDR3 length is 11 residues. Germline values: CDR1 MRHNA, CDR2 SNTAGT. V was clipped by 7 bases and J by 6 bases, with 10 bases between them.

The chain has TRBV28 and TRBJ2-7, with 10 bases identical to TRBD1. The end of the DNA aligns better with TRBJ2-1, so the J call may be wrong. Germline CDR1 and CDR2: MDHEN and SYDVKM. This CDR3 spans 13 amino acids. CDR3 sequence: CASTGTGAGEQFF. The CDR3 coding sequence is TGTGCCAGCACCGGGACAGGGGCGGGAGAGCAGTTCTTC.

The sample holds a few counts of this clonotype. The chain uses TRBV5-1 and TRBJ2-7; 8 bases fit TRBD1. V lost 4 bases, J lost 5 bases, and 20 bases stayed unmatched. The germline V gene encodes CDR1 SGHRS and CDR2 YFSETQ. The CDR3 contains 18 residues. The CDR3 is CASSRTGTGLRSGDEQYF. CDR3 bases: TGCGCCAGCAGCCGGACAGGGACCGGGCTAAGGAGCGGCGACGAGCAGTACTTC. The full variable domain, its missing parts supplied by reference TRBV5-1 and TRBJ2-7, is KAGVTQTPRYLIKTRGQQVTLSCSPISGHRSVSWYQQTPGQGLQFLFEYFSETQRNKGNFPGRFSGRQFSNSRSEMNVSTLELGDSALYLCASSRTGTGLRSGDEQYFGPGTRLTVT.

This clonotype was counted between two and nine times. The rearrangement joins TRBV4-3 to TRBJ2-7; 10 bases agree with TRBD1. Germline CDR1 is LGHNA and CDR2 is YSLEER. The CDR3 loop spans 15 amino acids. The J segment lost 3 bases and the V segment lost 3 bases, leaving 5 bases of the junction unmatched. The CDR3 region has the DNA TGCGCCAGCAGCCAGATGACAGGGGGCCTCTACGAGCAGTACTTC. Translated, it gives CASSQMTGGLYEQYF.

The CDR3 loop is CASSFGTLRGEETQYF. The DNA for the CDR3 is TGTGCCAGCAGCTTCGGGACTCTTAGGGGGGAAGAGACCCAGTACTTC. The chain is built from TRBV11-2 and TRBJ2-5, with D perhaps being TRBD1 or TRBD2 (6 bases each). This CDR3 contains 16 residues. The V and J ends lost 3 bases and 3 bases respectively, with 17 bases between them. Germline V CDR1 and CDR2: SGHAT, FQNNGV.

This clonotype was detected a few times. This rearrangement joins TRBV7-3 to TRBJ1-5; no clear D gene. Germline V gene data show CDR1 as SGHTA and CDR2 as FQGTGA. Trimming removed 2 bases at V and 8 bases at J, with 7 bases between. The CDR3 length is 12 residues. CDR3 loop: CASSLPGEPQHF. The CDR3 region has the DNA TGTGCCAGCAGCTTACCGGGCGAGCCCCAGCATTTT.

The V and J genes are TRBV12-3 or TRBV12-4 and TRBJ2-1; D is unresolved. Trimming took 5 bases from V and 8 from J, leaving 13 bases between them. This CDR3 is built from 13 residues. The CDR3 reads CASSLLGSDEQFF. CDR3 in DNA: TGTGCCAGCAGTCTCCTAGGATCCGATGAGCAGTTCTTC.

The CDR3 here is CASSSSGTSNEQFF. DNA for the CDR3: TGTGCCAGCAGCTCTTCCGGGACTAGTAATGAGCAGTTCTTC. The gene calls are TRBV9 and TRBJ2-1; 8 bases match TRBD2. CDR1 is SGDLS, CDR2 YYNGEE, per germline. Trimming removed 4 bases from V and 7 bases from J; junction bases left unmatched: 7. The CDR3 runs to 14 residues.

The chain recombines TRBV20-1 with TRBJ2-7; D remains ambiguous. The CDR3 sequence is 12 residues long. V lost 5 bases and J lost 3, with 11 bases in between. Germline assignment: CDR1 DFQATT and CDR2 SNEGSKA (reference sequence). As DNA, the CDR3 is TGCAGTGCTTCACGGAACCACTACGAGCAGTACTTC. It is translated as CSASRNHYEQYF.

This clonotype was detected a few times. J is TRBJ1-5 and V is TRBV28; weak D call: TRBD1 (6 bases). V lost 0 bases and J lost 7, with 13 bases in between. The CDR3 has 15 amino acids. Germline loops: CDR1 MDHEN, CDR2 SYDVKM. For the CDR3, the DNA is TGTGCCAGCAGTTTATGGGGGAGGGGGAGGCAGCCCCAGCATTTT. Protein: CASSLWGRGRQPQHF.

This clonotype has just a few counts. The gene calls are TRBV5-1 and TRBJ1-2; no firm D call. The CDR3 covers 14 residues. The V end lost 0 bases, the J end lost 6 bases, and 12 bases lay between the germline ends. In germline, CDR1 is SGHRS, CDR2 YFSETQ. The CDR3 reads CASSLEGPPDGYTF. The CDR3 bases are TGCGCCAGCAGCTTGGAGGGCCCCCCGGATGGCTACACCTTC.